This record concerns one T cell receptor beta chain sequence. The clone's antigen remains unknown. Base qualities were left out, and no much larger clone turns up one base away. At diagnosis, peripheral blood, uninvolved tumor-adjacent lung and tumor were collected and were preserved as a mix of fresh-frozen and FFPE material. This sample is drawn from a study of T cells in localized non-small cell lung cancer (dated by TCRdb to about 2020). In terms of the full investigation: The study examined T cell repertoires in 200 to 300 patients with early-stage NSCLC and compared tumors with uninvolved tumor-adjacent lungs. All 240 or so NSCLC patients in the cohort were treatment-naive and had localized lung tumors that were resected. Of the NSCLC patients, fewer than 150 were male and approximately 97 were female, and the mean age was approximately 66 years.

The junction shows trimming of 3 bases on V and 6 bases on J, and the gene matches do not reach 2 bases of it. CDR1 and CDR2 were assigned from the germline V gene as KGHSH and LQKENI. The CDR3 numbers 14 residues from cysteine through phenylalanine. CDR3 DNA only is kept here, 42 bases in frame from base 1. TCR beta CDR3 regions were sequenced from DNA using the immunoSEQ Assay. As for the authors' bioinformatics: T cell density was computed as TCR beta template counts normalized to usable DNA estimated by amplifying housekeeping genes. Using the preseqR package, richness was estimated by extrapolating to 120,000 templates for tissue samples and 400,000 templates for PBMC samples. Clonality was defined by subtracting Pielou's evenness from one. Tissue-enriched TCRs were identified by differential abundance testing using productive amino-acid clonotypes, minimum total count 5 and alpha 0.1. The Jaccard Index and the Morisita Overlap Index were used to quantify repertoire overlap between compartments. GLIPH clustered TCR beta CDR3s with public tetramer-defined viral CDR3s; viral motifs required at least three viral sequences plus V-gene enrichment. Here the immuneACCESS table is served through TCRdb, limited to in-frame sequences with V and J called. Missing clones are a known gap in these copies; in checked studies unresolved V genes cover under half, and the rest lacks a known reason. V, J and clone size reflect that table, while D and trimming were determined from the DNA. A total of around 2,000 clones appear in this sample, roughly two fifths of them only once. The ten largest clones add up to roughly 9.4% of the sample.

What the work shows at the level of the full study, not this receptor alone: Of the top 100 tumor clones, a median of roughly 56 were detected in paired uninvolved adjacent lung; roughly 26 were also among that lung's top 100. The highest T cell clonality was observed in uninvolved tumor-adjacent lung, where clonality exceeded that of tumor, suggesting that antigenic responses were more focused in uninvolved tumor-adjacent lung. Because the study design was exploratory, TCR variables were selected using unadjusted p-values without false-discovery rate correction. Because multi-region sequencing of the tumors was not done, intratumor heterogeneity could not be ruled out. Longer overall survival was associated with higher blood T cell density, whereas shorter survival was associated with higher adjacent-lung clonality.

The input for sequencing was lung tumor tissue, taken before any cancer treatment. This sequence uses TRBV18 and TRBJ1-4, and TRBD1 aligns with 9 junction nucleotides. The sequence came from a male donor older than 55 with stage II squamous cell lung carcinoma. The sequence in DNA is TGTGCCAGCTCACCGGGACAGGGCGATGAAAAACTGTTTTTT. Translated, it gives CASSPGQGDEKLFF.